This paragraph covers one T cell receptor (beta chain) sequence. The authors' processing: Counts of nucleated cells, estimated from reference gene primer amplification, were obtained. TCRdb keeps only in-frame clones here, not all; method: immunoSEQ multiplex PCR. The V and J calls and the clone size are those of that table, but D and trimming were determined from the DNA. Of hundreds of thousands of clones in the sample, roughly 90% are singletons; the top ten hold approximately 1%. These data belong to a study of blood T cell repertoires in COVID-19. Cohort 3 donors were reported recovered after two negative PCRs, clearance, or symptom resolution. Looked up from germline, CDR1 is SEHNR and CDR2 is FQNEAQ (reference sequence). The CDR3 spans 17 residues. V was pared by 3 bases and J by 1 base, with 4 bases of the junction left unmatched.

Source material: PBMCs or T cells enriched from blood (not recorded which). The rearrangement joins TRBV7-9 to TRBJ2-1; 12 bases line up with TRBD2. This TCR was sampled from a woman in her 30s who had recovered from COVID-19. The CDR3 loop is CASSFTTSGSSYNEQFF. The CDR3 DNA is TGTGCCAGCAGCTTTACGACTAGCGGGAGTTCCTACAATGAGCAGTTCTTC.